These 14 T cell receptor beta chains were sequenced from one sample in a study of beta chain bispecific antibodies for T cell cancers. TCRdb used MiXCR to reprocess the 5' RACE reads, holding one entry per CDR3 protein. The profile shows 20,000 to 25,000 distinct CDR3 sequences, more than 2% of them singletons. Expansion lasted 2 to 4 days, with either anti-CD3 antibody OKT3 or CD3/CD28 beads. These receptors are not linked to any known antigen. General study findings and limits: The leukemia cells, rather than normal T cells, gave most of the targeted TRBV signal. Anti-TRBV12 exposure, compared with anti-CD19, reduced the TRBV12-3 proportion of TRBV signal by around 99%.

The sequencing used healthy donor T cells cultured with leukemia cells, collected from a culture containing a bispecific antibody targeting TCR Vbeta12. The receptors here all came from a human donor in good health. Some clones in this sample may be carry-over from other donors' samples.

At least ten counts were recorded for this clonotype. V is TRBV19 and J is TRBJ1-2; the D gene is possibly TRBD1 (5 bases). V lost 1 base, J lost 3 bases, and 12 bases lay in between. The CDR3 sequence is 15 residues long. CDR1 LNHDA and CDR2 SQIVND come from the germline V gene (reference sequence). The DNA of the CDR3 is TGTGCCAGTAGTATAGCGGGGGACGAGTACTATGGCTACACCTTC. Translating it yields CASSIAGDEYYGYTF.

This clonotype has at least ten counts. This chain connects TRBV20-1 to TRBJ2-1; TRBD1 matches 7 bases. V lost 3 bases and J lost 6; bases outside the gene matches: 11. Germline V gives CDR1 DFQATT, CDR2 SNEGSKA (reference sequence). The CDR3 consists of 15 residues. The CDR3 spells CSASTGDPWSNEQFF. Written as DNA, the CDR3 is TGCAGTGCTAGTACAGGGGACCCCTGGAGCAATGAGCAGTTCTTC.

At least ten counts were recorded for this clonotype. The chain couples TRBV20-1 to TRBJ2-7; D is unresolved. The germline V gene has CDR1 DFQATT and CDR2 SNEGSKA (reference sequence). This CDR3 comprises 14 residues. With 6 bases removed from V and 2 bases from J, the gap between germline ends came to 17 bases. As DNA, the CDR3 is TGCAGTGCCGCGCCCCCAACAGAAACCTACGAGCAGTACTTC. Translation: CSAAPPTETYEQYF.

This clonotype is categorized as medium-sized. This chain connects TRBV20-1 to TRBJ2-6; no firm D call. The CDR3 extends over 14 amino acids. Germline values: CDR1 DFQATT, CDR2 SNEGSKA (reference sequence). Trimming cost V 1 base and J 4 bases, with 8 bases left between them. The DNA of the CDR3 is TGCAGTGCTAGAGTCGAGAGGGGGGCCAACGTCCTGACTTTC. It encodes CSARVERGANVLTF.

This clonotype is labeled medium-sized (0.01 to 0.1%). The V call is TRBV5-1, the J call TRBJ1-1; 8 bases map to TRBD1. Germline loops: CDR1 SGHRS, CDR2 YFSETQ. The CDR3 spans 13 residues. The V segment lost 1 base and the J segment 6 bases; nucleotides outside the gene matches: 2. CDR3 region: CASSLLTGAEAFF. The CDR3 coding sequence is TGCGCCAGCAGCTTGCTGACAGGGGCTGAAGCTTTCTTT.

This clonotype was picked up many times. It is unclear where the CDR3 begins or ends on the DNA, so no DNA is shown, and the CDR3 is as TCRdb lists it. The rearrangement uses TRBV7-5 and TRBJ2-7; the table names TRBD2, a call not compared with the DNA. TRBV7-5 is recorded as a pseudogene. The CDR3 length equals 20 residues, ends included. This chain's CDR3 is CISVSEVPLRRSDRRHEQYF.

There are many counts of this clonotype. The rearrangement uses TRBV7-9 and TRBJ2-1; the match to TRBD2 covers 10 bases. The J segment lost 3 bases and the V segment lost 0 bases, leaving 2 bases of the junction unmatched. The CDR3 length is 16 residues. Germline V gene lookup returns CDR1 SEHNR and CDR2 FQNEAQ (reference sequence). CDR3: CASSLATSGVYNEQFF. The CDR3 region has the DNA TGTGCCAGCAGCTTAGCTACTAGCGGGGTCTACAATGAGCAGTTCTTC.

This clonotype was found many times. The chain joins TRBV29-1 to TRBJ2-1; 7 nucleotides match TRBD1. J lost 9 bases, V lost 1 base, and 3 bases had no gene match. Germline assignment: CDR1 SQVTM and CDR2 ANQGSEA. The CDR3 is 12 residues long. The DNA for the CDR3 is TGCAGCGTTGAAGGTACAGGGGCTGAGCAGTTCTTC. This gives the protein CSVEGTGAEQFF.

There are many counts of this clonotype. V and J are TRBV5-1 and TRBJ2-1; 11 bases match TRBD1. The J segment lost 6 bases and the V segment lost 3 bases, leaving 5 bases of the junction unmatched. The CDR3 runs to 15 residues. The germline CDR1 and CDR2 sequences are SGHRS and YFSETQ. CDR3 in DNA: TGCGCCAGCAGCTCAACCGGGACAGGGGGCAATGAGCAGTTCTTC. Protein product: CASSSTGTGGNEQFF.

This clonotype showed up many times. This chain uses TRBV19 with TRBJ1-1, with D tentatively TRBD1 (5 bases). Trimming removed 5 bases at V and 1 base at J, with 8 bases between. Per germline, CDR1 LNHDA and CDR2 SQIVND (reference sequence). CDR3 length: 13 residues. DNA of the CDR3: TGTGCCAGTAGTTTGGACACGAACACTGAAGCTTTCTTT. Translation gives CASSLDTNTEAFF.

This clonotype was recorded at least ten times. The chain couples TRBV20-1 to TRBJ2-3, with 7 positions matching TRBD1. CDR3 size: 14 residues. Germline V gene sequence: CDR1 DFQATT, CDR2 SNEGSKA (reference sequence). V gave up 6 bases and J gave up 0 bases; unmatched junction bases: 6. CDR3 residues: CSADDRASTDTQYF. In nucleotides, the CDR3 is TGCAGTGCCGACGACAGGGCTAGCACAGATACGCAGTATTTT.

By sample fraction, this clonotype is medium-sized. The chain combines TRBV7-8 with TRBJ2-7, with D hard to call. With 5 bases removed from V and 1 base from J, the gap between germline ends came to 6 bases. Germline CDR1 and CDR2: SGHVS and FQNEAQ. The CDR3 consists of 12 residues. Written as DNA, the CDR3 is TGTGCCAGCAGCCCTGAGTCCTACGAGCAGTACTTC. Protein product: CASSPESYEQYF.

This clonotype was observed a few times. V usage is TRBV11-2 and J usage is TRBJ2-2; 7 bases align to TRBD1. The CDR3 consists of 19 residues. Germline CDR1 is SGHAT and CDR2 is FQNNGV. V shed 5 bases, J shed 2 bases, and the junction held 17 bases outside the gene matches. The CDR3 coding sequence is TGTGCCAGCAGCCTATCTCCACCGACAGGGTACTTCAACACCGGGGAGCTGTTTTTT. It specifies CASSLSPPTGYFNTGELFF.

This clonotype was observed many times. This chain connects TRBV6-5 to TRBJ2-4; D remains unclear. The CDR3 is made up of 14 amino acids. With 5 bases removed from V and 0 bases from J, the gap between germline ends came to 8 bases. Germline CDR1 and CDR2: MNHEY and SVGAGI. The CDR3 protein is CASSTRLAKNIQYF. In DNA form, the CDR3 reads TGTGCCAGCAGTACAAGACTAGCCAAAAACATTCAGTACTTC.